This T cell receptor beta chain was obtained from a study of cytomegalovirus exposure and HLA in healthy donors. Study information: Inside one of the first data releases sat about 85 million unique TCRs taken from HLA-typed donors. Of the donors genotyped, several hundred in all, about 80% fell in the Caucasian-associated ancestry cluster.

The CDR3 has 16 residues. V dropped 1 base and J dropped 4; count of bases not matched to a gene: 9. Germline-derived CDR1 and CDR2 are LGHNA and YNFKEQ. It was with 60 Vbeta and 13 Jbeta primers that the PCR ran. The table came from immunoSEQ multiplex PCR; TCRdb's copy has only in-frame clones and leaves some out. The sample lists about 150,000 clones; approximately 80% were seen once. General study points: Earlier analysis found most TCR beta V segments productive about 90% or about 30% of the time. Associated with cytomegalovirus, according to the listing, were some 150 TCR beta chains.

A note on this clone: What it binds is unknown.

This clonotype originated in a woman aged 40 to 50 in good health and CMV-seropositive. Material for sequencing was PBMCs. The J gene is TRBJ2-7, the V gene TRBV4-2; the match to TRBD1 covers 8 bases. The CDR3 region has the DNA TGTGCCAGCAGCCAAGTTATGTCACAGGGGGAGTACGAGCAGTACTTC. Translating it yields CASSQVMSQGEYEQYF.